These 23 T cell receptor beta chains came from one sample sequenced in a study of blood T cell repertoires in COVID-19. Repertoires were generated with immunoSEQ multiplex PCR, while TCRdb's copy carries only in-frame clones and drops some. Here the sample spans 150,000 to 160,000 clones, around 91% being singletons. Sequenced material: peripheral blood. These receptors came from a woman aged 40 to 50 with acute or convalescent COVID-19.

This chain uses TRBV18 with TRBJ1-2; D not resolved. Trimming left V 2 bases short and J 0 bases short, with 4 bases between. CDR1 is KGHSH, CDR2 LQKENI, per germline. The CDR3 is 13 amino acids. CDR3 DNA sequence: TGTGCCAGCTCACCAACGGCTAACTATGGCTACACCTTC. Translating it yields CASSPTANYGYTF. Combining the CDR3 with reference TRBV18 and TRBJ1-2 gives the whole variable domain NAGVMQNPRHLVRRRGQEARLRCSPMKGHSHVYWYRQLPEEGLKFMVYLQKENIIDESGMPKERFSAEFPKEGPSILRIQQVVRGDSAAYFCASSPTANYGYTFGSGTRLTVV.

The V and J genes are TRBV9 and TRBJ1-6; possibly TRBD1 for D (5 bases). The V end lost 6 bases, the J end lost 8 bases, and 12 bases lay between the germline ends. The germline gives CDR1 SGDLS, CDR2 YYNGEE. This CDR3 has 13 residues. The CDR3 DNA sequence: TGTGCCAGCAACTTGGGACTCTATTCACCCCTCCACTTT. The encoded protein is CASNLGLYSPLHF.

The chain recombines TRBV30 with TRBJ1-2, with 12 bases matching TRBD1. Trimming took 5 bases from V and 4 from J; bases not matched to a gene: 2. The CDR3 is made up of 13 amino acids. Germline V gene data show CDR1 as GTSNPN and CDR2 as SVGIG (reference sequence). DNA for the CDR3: TGTGCCTGGGGGACAGGGGGCTTCTATGGCTACACCTTC. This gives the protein CAWGTGGFYGYTF.

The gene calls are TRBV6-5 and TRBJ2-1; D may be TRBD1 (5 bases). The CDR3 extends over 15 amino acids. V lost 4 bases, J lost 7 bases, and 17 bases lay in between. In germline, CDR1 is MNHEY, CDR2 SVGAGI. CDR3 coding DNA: TGTGCCAGCAGTTCAATACTAAGGGGTCGGAATGAGCAGTTCTTC. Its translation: CASSSILRGRNEQFF.

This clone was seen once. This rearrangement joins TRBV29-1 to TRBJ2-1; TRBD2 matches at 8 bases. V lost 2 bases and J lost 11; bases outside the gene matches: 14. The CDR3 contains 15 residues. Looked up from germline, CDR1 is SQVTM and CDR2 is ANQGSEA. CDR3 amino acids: CSVEKERAFSGKQFF. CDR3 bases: TGCAGCGTTGAAAAGGAGCGGGCTTTTAGCGGGAAGCAGTTCTTC.

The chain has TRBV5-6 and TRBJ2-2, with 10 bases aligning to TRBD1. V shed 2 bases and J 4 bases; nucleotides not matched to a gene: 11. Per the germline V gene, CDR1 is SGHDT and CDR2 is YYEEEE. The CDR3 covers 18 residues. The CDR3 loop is CASSFWMWDRGSTGELFF. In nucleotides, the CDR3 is TGTGCCAGCAGCTTTTGGATGTGGGACAGGGGTTCCACCGGGGAGCTGTTTTTT.

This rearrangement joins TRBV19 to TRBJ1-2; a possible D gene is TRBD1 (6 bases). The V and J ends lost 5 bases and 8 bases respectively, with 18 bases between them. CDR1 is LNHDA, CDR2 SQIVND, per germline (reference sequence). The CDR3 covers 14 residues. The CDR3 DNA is TGTGCCAGTAGTCCCCAACAGGGTAGTGGAGGCTACACCTTC. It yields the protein CASSPQQGSGGYTF.

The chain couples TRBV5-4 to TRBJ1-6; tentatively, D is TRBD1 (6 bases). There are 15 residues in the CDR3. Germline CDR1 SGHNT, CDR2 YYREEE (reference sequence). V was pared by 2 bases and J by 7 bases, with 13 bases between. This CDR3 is CASSLPQGSNSPLHF. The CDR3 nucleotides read TGTGCCAGCAGCTTACCCCAGGGGTCCAATTCACCCCTCCACTTT.

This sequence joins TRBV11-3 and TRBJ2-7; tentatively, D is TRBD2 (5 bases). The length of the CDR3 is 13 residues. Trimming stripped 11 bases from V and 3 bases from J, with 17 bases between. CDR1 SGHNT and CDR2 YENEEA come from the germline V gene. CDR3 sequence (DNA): TGTGCCTCCGGCGGGCAGGCCGACTACGAGCAGTACTTC. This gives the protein CASGGQADYEQYF.

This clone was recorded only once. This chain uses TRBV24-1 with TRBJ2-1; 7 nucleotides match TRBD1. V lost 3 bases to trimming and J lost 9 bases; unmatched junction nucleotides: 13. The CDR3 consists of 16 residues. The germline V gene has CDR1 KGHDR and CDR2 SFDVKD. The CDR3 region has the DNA TGTGCCACCAGTGATCGACAGGGATATCGTCACAGTGAGCAGTTCTTC. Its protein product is CATSDRQGYRHSEQFF.

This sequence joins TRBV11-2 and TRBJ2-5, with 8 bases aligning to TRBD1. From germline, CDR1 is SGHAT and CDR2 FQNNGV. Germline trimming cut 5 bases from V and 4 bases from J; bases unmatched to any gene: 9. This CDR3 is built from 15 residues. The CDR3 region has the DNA TGTGCCAGCAGCCATACTGACAGGGGACTAGAGACCCAGTACTTC. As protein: CASSHTDRGLETQYF.

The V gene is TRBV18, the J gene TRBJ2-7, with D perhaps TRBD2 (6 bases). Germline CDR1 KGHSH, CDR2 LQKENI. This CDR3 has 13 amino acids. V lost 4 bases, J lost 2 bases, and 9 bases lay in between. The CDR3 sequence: CASSLAETYEQYF. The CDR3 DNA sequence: TGTGCCAGCTCACTAGCGGAAACCTACGAGCAGTACTTC.

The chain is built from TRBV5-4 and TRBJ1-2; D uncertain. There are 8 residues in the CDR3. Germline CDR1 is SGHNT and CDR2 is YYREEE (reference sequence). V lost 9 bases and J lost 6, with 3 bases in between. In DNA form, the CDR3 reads TGTGCCACGGATGGCTACACCTTC. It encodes CATDGYTF.

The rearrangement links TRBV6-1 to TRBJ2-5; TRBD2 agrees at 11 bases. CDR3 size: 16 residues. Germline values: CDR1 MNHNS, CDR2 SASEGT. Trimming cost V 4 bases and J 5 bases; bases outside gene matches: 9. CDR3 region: CASSVFTSGRTETQYF. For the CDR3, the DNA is TGTGCCAGCAGTGTTTTTACTAGCGGGAGAACGGAGACCCAGTACTTC.

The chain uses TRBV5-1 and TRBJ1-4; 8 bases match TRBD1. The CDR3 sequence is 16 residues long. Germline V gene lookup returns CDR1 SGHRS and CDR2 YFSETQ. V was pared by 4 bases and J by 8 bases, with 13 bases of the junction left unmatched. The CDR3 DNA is TGCGCCAGCAGCAAAACGGCGGACAGGGTGAGCGAAAAACTGTTTTTT. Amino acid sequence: CASSKTADRVSEKLFF.

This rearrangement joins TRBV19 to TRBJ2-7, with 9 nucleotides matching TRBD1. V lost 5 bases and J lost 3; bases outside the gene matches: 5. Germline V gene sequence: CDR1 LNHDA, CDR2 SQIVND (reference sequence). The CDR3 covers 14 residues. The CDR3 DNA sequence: TGTGCCAGTAGTTACCAGACAGGGGGCTACGAGCAGTACTTC. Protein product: CASSYQTGGYEQYF.

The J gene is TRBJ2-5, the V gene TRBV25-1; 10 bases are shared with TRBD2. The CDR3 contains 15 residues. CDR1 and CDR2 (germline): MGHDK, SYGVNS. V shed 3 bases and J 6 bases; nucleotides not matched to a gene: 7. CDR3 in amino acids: CASSESSGRAKTQYF. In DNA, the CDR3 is TGTGCCAGCAGTGAGAGCAGCGGGAGGGCTAAGACCCAGTACTTC.

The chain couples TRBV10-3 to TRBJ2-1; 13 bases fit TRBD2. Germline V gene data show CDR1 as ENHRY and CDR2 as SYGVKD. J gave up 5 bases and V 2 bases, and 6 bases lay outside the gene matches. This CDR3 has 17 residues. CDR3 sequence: CAISEPTSGGLDNEQFF. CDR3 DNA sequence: TGTGCCATCAGTGAGCCGACTAGCGGGGGGCTCGACAATGAGCAGTTCTTC.

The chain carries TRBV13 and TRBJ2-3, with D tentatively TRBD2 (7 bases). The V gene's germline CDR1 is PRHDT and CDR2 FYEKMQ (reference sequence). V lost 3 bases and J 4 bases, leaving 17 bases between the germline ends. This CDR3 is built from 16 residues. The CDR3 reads CASSFYWGGRADTQYF. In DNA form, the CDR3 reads TGTGCCAGCAGCTTCTATTGGGGGGGGCGGGCAGATACGCAGTATTTT. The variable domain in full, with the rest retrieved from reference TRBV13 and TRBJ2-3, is AAGVIQSPRHLIKEKRETATLKCYPIPRHDTVYWYQQGPGQDPQFLISFYEKMQSDKGSIPDRFSAQQFSDYHSELNMSSLELGDSALYFCASSFYWGGRADTQYFGPGTRLTVL.

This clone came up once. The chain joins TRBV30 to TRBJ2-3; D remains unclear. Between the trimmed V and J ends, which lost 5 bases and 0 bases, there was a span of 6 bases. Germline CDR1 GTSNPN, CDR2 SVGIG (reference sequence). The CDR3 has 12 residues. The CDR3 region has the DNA TGTGCCTGGCGGGTTAGCACAGATACGCAGTATTTT. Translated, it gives CAWRVSTDTQYF.

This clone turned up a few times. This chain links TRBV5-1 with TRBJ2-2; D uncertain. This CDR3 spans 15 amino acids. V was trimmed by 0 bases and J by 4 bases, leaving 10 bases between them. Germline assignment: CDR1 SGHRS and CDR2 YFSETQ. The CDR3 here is CASSLAGAITGELFF. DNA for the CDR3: TGCGCCAGCAGCTTGGCGGGTGCTATCACCGGGGAGCTGTTTTTT.

The CDR3 reads CASSLRGNEQFF. The CDR3 coding sequence is TGTGCCAGCAGCTTAAGAGGCAATGAGCAGTTCTTC. The J gene is TRBJ2-1, the V gene TRBV7-3; D is undetermined. The CDR3 has 12 residues. CDR1 is SGHTA and CDR2 is FQGTGA in the germline V gene. V lost 1 base, J lost 6 bases, and 4 bases lay in between.

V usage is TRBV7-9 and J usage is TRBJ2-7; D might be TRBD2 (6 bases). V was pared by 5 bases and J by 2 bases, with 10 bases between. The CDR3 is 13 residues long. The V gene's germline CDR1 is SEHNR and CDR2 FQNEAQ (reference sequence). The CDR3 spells CASSRGDAYEQYF. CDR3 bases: TGTGCCAGCAGCCGCGGGGATGCCTACGAGCAGTACTTC.